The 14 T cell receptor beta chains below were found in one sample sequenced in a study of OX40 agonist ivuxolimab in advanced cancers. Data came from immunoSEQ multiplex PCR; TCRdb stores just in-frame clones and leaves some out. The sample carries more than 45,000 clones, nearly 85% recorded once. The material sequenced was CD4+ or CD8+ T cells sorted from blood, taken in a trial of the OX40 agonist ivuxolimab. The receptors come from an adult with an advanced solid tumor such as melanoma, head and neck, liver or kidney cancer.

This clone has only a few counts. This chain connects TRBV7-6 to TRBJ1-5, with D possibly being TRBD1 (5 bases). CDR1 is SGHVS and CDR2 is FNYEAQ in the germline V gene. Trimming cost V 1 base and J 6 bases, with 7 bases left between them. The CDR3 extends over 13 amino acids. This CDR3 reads CASSLGGFQPQHF. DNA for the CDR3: TGTGCCAGCAGCTTAGGGGGGTTTCAGCCCCAGCATTTT.

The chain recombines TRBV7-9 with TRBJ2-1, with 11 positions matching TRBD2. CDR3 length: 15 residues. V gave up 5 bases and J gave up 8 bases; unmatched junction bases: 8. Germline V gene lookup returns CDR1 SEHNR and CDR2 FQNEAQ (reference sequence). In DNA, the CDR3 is TGTGCCAGCAGCGGTAGCGGGGGGGCGAGATATGAGCAGTTCTTC. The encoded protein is CASSGSGGARYEQFF.

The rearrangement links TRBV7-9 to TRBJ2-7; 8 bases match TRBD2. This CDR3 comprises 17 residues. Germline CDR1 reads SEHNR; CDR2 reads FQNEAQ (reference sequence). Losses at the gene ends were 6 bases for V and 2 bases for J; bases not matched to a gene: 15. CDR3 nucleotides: TGTGCCAGCAGTTACCGGAAAGCGGGGGCGATTACCTACGAGCAGTACTTC. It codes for CASSYRKAGAITYEQYF.

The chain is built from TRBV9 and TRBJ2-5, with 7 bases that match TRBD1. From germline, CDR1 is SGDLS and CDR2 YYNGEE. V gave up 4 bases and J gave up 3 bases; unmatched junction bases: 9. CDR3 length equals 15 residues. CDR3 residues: CASSPSTGTEETQYF. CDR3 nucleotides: TGTGCCAGCAGCCCGTCAACCGGGACAGAAGAGACCCAGTACTTC.

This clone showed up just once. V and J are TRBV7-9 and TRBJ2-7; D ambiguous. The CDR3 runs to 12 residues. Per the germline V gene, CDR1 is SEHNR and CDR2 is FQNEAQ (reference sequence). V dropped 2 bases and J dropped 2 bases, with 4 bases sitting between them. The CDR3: CASSLTTYEQYF. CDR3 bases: TGTGCCAGCAGCTTAACCACCTACGAGCAGTACTTC. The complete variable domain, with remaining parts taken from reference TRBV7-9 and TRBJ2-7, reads DTGVSQNPRHKITKRGQNVTFRCDPISEHNRLYWYRQTLGQGPEFLTYFQNEAQLEKSRLLSDRFSAERPKGSFSTLEIQRTEQGDSAMYLCASSLTTYEQYFGPGTRLTVT.

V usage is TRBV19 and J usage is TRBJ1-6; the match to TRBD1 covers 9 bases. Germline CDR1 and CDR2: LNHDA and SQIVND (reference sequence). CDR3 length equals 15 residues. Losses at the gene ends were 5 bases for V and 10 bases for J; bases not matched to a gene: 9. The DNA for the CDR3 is TGTGCCAGTAGTTCTCGGACAGGGGCGAACTCACCCCTCCACTTT. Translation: CASSSRTGANSPLHF.

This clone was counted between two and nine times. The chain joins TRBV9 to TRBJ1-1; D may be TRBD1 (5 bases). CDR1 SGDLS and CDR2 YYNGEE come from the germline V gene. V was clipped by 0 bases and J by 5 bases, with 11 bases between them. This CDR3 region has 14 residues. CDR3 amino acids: CASSVEGRGTEAFF. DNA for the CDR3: TGTGCCAGCAGCGTAGAGGGGCGCGGAACTGAAGCTTTCTTT.

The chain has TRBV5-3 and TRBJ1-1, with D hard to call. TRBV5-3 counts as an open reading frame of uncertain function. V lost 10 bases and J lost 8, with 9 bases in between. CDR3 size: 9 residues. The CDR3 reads CAGFVEAFF. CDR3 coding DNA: TGTGCCGGGTTCGTCGAAGCTTTCTTT.

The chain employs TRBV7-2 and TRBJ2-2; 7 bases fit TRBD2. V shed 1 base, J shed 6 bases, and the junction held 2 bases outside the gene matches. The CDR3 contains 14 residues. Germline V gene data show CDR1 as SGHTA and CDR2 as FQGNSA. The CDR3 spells CASSLDSGPGELFF. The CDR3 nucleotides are TGTGCCAGCAGCTTAGATAGCGGGCCCGGGGAGCTGTTTTTT.

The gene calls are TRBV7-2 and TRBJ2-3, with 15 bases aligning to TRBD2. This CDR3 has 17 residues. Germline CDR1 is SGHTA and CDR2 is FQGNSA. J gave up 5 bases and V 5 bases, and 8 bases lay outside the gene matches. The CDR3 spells CASSAGTSGGTLDTQYF. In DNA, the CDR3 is TGTGCCAGCAGCGCAGGGACTAGCGGGGGGACGTTAGATACGCAGTATTTT.

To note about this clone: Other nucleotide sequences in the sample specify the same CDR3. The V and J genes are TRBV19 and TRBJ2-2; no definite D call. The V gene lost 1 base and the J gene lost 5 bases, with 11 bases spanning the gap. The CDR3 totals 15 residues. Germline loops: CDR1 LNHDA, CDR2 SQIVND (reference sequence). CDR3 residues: CASSIGWGSTGELFF. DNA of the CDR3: TGTGCCAGTAGTATAGGGTGGGGTTCGACCGGGGAGCTGTTTTTT.

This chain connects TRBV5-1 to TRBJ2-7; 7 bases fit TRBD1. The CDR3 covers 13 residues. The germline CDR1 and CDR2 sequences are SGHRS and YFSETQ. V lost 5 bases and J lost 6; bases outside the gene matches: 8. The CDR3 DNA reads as TGCGCCAGCAGAACCGATAGGGGGCTCGAGCAGTACTTC. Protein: CASRTDRGLEQYF. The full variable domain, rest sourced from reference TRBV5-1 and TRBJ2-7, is KAGVTQTPRYLIKTRGQQVTLSCSPISGHRSVSWYQQTPGQGLQFLFEYFSETQRNKGNFPGRFSGRQFSNSRSEMNVSTLELGDSALYLCASRTDRGLEQYFGPGTRLTVT.

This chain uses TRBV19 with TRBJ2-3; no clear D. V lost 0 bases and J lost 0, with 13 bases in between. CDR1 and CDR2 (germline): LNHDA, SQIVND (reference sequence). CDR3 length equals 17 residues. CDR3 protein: CASSIDALGLSTDTQYF. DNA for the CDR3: TGTGCCAGTAGTATAGATGCGCTGGGGTTAAGCACAGATACGCAGTATTTT.

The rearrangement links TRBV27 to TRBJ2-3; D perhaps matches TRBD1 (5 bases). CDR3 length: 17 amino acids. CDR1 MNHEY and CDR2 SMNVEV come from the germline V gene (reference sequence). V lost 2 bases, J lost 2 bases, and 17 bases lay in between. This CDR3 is CASSLGVPRGITDTQYF. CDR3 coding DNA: TGTGCCAGCAGTTTAGGAGTTCCTAGGGGTATCACAGATACGCAGTATTTT.